The next 28 T cell receptor beta chains were all read from a single sample in a study of shared clonotypes between healthy human individuals. Clones were read by immunoSEQ multiplex PCR, and TCRdb kept only the in-frame ones, dropping some. The data contain approximately 700,000 clones, around 78% of them singletons. Sample: memory CD4+ T cells sorted from blood. Subset here: CD45RA-negative fraction. Every receptor here comes from a woman under 40 in good health.

The rearrangement uses TRBV6-5 and TRBJ2-2; the match to TRBD1 covers 11 bases. This CDR3 has 14 amino acids. Germline trimming cut 5 bases from V and 6 bases from J; bases unmatched to any gene: 2. Per germline, CDR1 MNHEY and CDR2 SVGAGI. The CDR3 protein is CASSGQGAAGELFF. The DNA for the CDR3 is TGTGCCAGCAGTGGACAGGGGGCGGCCGGGGAGCTGTTTTTT.

This clone came up many times. The J gene is TRBJ2-5, the V gene TRBV9; no firm D call. Trimming removed 0 bases at V and 5 bases at J, with 5 bases between. Germline V gives CDR1 SGDLS, CDR2 YYNGEE. This CDR3 spans 12 amino acids. The CDR3: CASSVEFETQYF. As DNA, the CDR3 is TGTGCCAGCAGCGTAGAGTTTGAGACCCAGTACTTC.

The chain couples TRBV7-2 to TRBJ1-2, with unresolved D. The length of the CDR3 is 12 residues. The V and J ends lost 1 base and 8 bases respectively, with 8 bases between them. The germline CDR1 and CDR2 sequences are SGHTA and FQGNSA. The CDR3 nucleotides are TGTGCCAGCAGCTTAGTTGGTTTCGGCTACACCTTC. Its protein product is CASSLVGFGYTF.

The chain combines TRBV5-1 with TRBJ2-5, with 10 bases fitting TRBD1. The length of the CDR3 is 16 residues. Germline CDR1 and CDR2: SGHRS and YFSETQ. Unmatched junction bases numbered 9, after V lost 5 bases and J lost 2 bases. CDR3 bases: TGCGCCAGCAGGGGACAGGGGCTATCTCGGCAAGAGACCCAGTACTTC. Protein product: CASRGQGLSRQETQYF.

V gene TRBV19 combines with J gene TRBJ1-2; D is undetermined. Trimming removed 1 base at V and 1 base at J, with 10 bases between. The V gene's germline CDR1 is LNHDA and CDR2 SQIVND (reference sequence). The CDR3 has 15 amino acids. The CDR3 nucleotides read TGTGCCAGTAGTATAGCCGACGGACGTAACTATGGCTACACCTTC. Translating it yields CASSIADGRNYGYTF.

This clone was detected only once. The chain joins TRBV15 to TRBJ1-5; 8 bases agree with TRBD1. This CDR3 has 15 amino acids. Germline V gene lookup returns CDR1 LNHNV and CDR2 YYDKDF (reference sequence). Trimming removed 3 bases from V and 5 bases from J; junction bases left unmatched: 6. DNA for the CDR3: TGTGCCACCAGCAGTCGAGGACAGGGACATCAGCCCCAGCATTTT. As protein: CATSSRGQGHQPQHF.

This clone occurred once. J is TRBJ1-1 and V is TRBV5-6, with TRBD1 as a possible D gene (5 bases). The CDR3 is made up of 15 amino acids. Trimming took off 4 bases at V and 0 bases at J, with 13 bases between the two ends. Germline-derived CDR1 and CDR2 are SGHDT and YYEEEE. CDR3 protein: CASSGETAMNTEAFF. DNA for the CDR3: TGTGCCAGCAGCGGAGAGACAGCCATGAACACTGAAGCTTTCTTT.

This clone was seen a handful of times. CDR3: CASSSGRGNEKLFF. CDR3 bases: TGTGCCAGCAGCTCGGGCAGGGGTAATGAAAAACTGTTTTTT. The chain couples TRBV2 to TRBJ1-4; TRBD1 might be the D (6 bases). V was clipped by 6 bases and J by 4 bases, with 12 bases between them. The CDR3 spans 14 residues. CDR1 and CDR2 (germline): SNHLY, FYNNEI.

V gene TRBV28 combines with J gene TRBJ1-1, with 8 positions matching TRBD1. The CDR3 sequence is 14 residues long. Losses at the gene ends were 5 bases for V and 13 bases for J; bases not matched to a gene: 15. Germline CDR1 MDHEN, CDR2 SYDVKM. The DNA of the CDR3 is TGTGCCAGCAGTGAACCGACAGGGGTAGATTTAGGTTTCTTT. Translation: CASSEPTGVDLGFF.

This clone was detected only once. J is TRBJ1-1 and V is TRBV10-3; no firm D call. V was shortened by 3 bases and J by 1 base, with 12 bases between the two germline ends. The germline gives CDR1 ENHRY, CDR2 SYGVKD. The CDR3 loop spans 15 amino acids. The CDR3, as DNA: TGTGCCATCAGTGACCGCGGTCGGTCGAACACTGAAGCTTTCTTT. Its protein product is CAISDRGRSNTEAFF.

J is TRBJ2-5 and V is TRBV5-8, with D tentatively TRBD1 (6 bases). The CDR3 covers 14 residues. V lost 3 bases and J 4 bases, leaving 13 bases between the germline ends. Per germline, CDR1 SGHTS and CDR2 YDEGEE. The chain's CDR3 is CASSSAGAGETQYF. CDR3 nucleotides: TGTGCCAGCAGCTCTGCAGGGGCCGGAGAGACCCAGTACTTC. Combining the CDR3 with reference TRBV5-8 and TRBJ2-5 gives the whole variable domain EAGVTQSPTHLIKTRGQQATLRCSPISGHTSVYWYQQALGLGLQFLLWYDEGEERNRGNFPPRFSGRQFPNYSSELNVNALELEDSALYLCASSSAGAGETQYFGPGTRLLVL.

The rearrangement links TRBV7-7 to TRBJ2-7, with 8 bases fitting TRBD1. The CDR3 runs to 15 residues. Germline trimming cut 5 bases from V and 3 bases from J; bases unmatched to any gene: 9. The germline V gene encodes CDR1 SSHAT and CDR2 FNYEAQ (reference sequence). The CDR3 spells CASSQGQGANYEQYF. In nucleotides, the CDR3 is TGTGCCAGCAGCCAGGGGCAGGGGGCAAACTACGAGCAGTACTTC.

The sample holds a few counts of this clone. This chain connects TRBV2 to TRBJ1-5; 9 nucleotides match TRBD1. Germline loops: CDR1 SNHLY, CDR2 FYNNEI. V lost 8 bases and J lost 6; bases outside the gene matches: 5. There are 13 residues in the CDR3. DNA for the CDR3: TGTGCCAGCGGGGGACAGGGCGGTCAGCCCCAGCATTTT. It specifies CASGGQGGQPQHF.

The chain carries TRBV30 and TRBJ2-7; 11 bases map to TRBD2. The CDR3 consists of 14 residues. Germline V lookup: CDR1 GTSNPN, CDR2 SVGIG (reference sequence). V lost 4 bases, J lost 3 bases, and 5 bases stayed unmatched. The CDR3 DNA sequence: TGTGCCTGGACCGACGGGACTAGCGGCTACGAGCAGTACTTC. Translation: CAWTDGTSGYEQYF.

V and J are TRBV19 and TRBJ1-2; D is unclear. This CDR3 spans 11 amino acids. The germline V gene has CDR1 LNHDA and CDR2 SQIVND (reference sequence). V was shortened by 8 bases and J by 7 bases, with 11 bases between the two germline ends. The DNA for the CDR3 is TGTGCCAGTTCCCTATGTGCTGGCTACACCTTC. Its translation: CASSLCAGYTF.

The V gene is TRBV30, the J gene TRBJ2-2; no firm D call. This CDR3 has 14 residues. Germline V CDR1 and CDR2: GTSNPN, SVGIG (reference sequence). Between the trimmed V and J ends, which lost 3 bases and 0 bases, there was a span of 8 bases. The CDR3 DNA sequence: TGTGCCTGGAGGCGACTGGCGAACACCGGGGAGCTGTTTTTT. Translated: CAWRRLANTGELFF.

J is TRBJ2-7 and V is TRBV6-5; TRBD1 is a possible D gene (6 bases). From germline, CDR1 is MNHEY and CDR2 SVGAGI. CDR3 size: 14 residues. V gave up 0 bases and J gave up 5 bases, with 11 bases separating them. In DNA form, the CDR3 reads TGTGCCAGCAGTTACTCGACTGGGGGCCACGAGCAGTACTTC. Protein sequence: CASSYSTGGHEQYF.

This chain connects TRBV5-1 to TRBJ1-2, with 7 bases fitting TRBD1. Germline-derived CDR1 and CDR2 are SGHRS and YFSETQ. The CDR3 is made up of 14 amino acids. Trimming cost V 1 base and J 8 bases; bases outside gene matches: 8. CDR3 DNA sequence: TGCGCCAGCAGCTTGTCCCTGACAGGGAACGGCTACACCTTC. This translates into CASSLSLTGNGYTF.

This chain links TRBV11-3 with TRBJ2-1, with 7 bases lining up with TRBD2. In germline, CDR1 is SGHNT, CDR2 YENEEA. The CDR3 is 18 amino acids. J lost 8 bases, V lost 2 bases, and 18 bases had no gene match. The CDR3 bases are TGTGCCAGCAGCTTATCTCTCGGAGTGGGAGGGCCGGTCGATGAGCAGTTCTTC. It yields the protein CASSLSLGVGGPVDEQFF.

J is TRBJ2-2 and V is TRBV27; 10 nucleotides agree with TRBD2. The CDR3 runs to 18 residues. Unmatched junction bases numbered 10, after V lost 2 bases and J lost 4 bases. Germline V gene sequence: CDR1 MNHEY, CDR2 SMNVEV (reference sequence). CDR3 residues: CASSLIGTSASGTGELFF. DNA of the CDR3: TGTGCCAGCAGTTTAATTGGGACTAGCGCCTCGGGCACCGGGGAGCTGTTTTTT.

This clone was observed a few times. DNA of the CDR3: TGTGCCAGCAGTTTGACGGCCCCCGGGGAGCTGTTTTTT. This codes for CASSLTAPGELFF. The rearrangement uses TRBV6-6 and TRBJ2-2; no reliable D call. Germline lookup yields CDR1 MNHNY and CDR2 SVGAGI (reference sequence). Trimming cost V 4 bases and J 6 bases, with 9 bases left between them. The CDR3 contains 13 residues.

This chain uses TRBV6-5 with TRBJ1-5; D is uncertain. Trimming took off 5 bases at V and 0 bases at J, with 11 bases between the two ends. The CDR3 extends over 15 amino acids. Germline V gives CDR1 MNHEY, CDR2 SVGAGI. The CDR3 sequence: CASSPGRNSNQPQHF. In DNA, the CDR3 is TGTGCCAGCAGTCCCGGACGGAATAGCAATCAGCCCCAGCATTTT.

This chain uses TRBV11-2 with TRBJ1-1; D gene ambiguous. This CDR3 contains 15 residues. From germline, CDR1 is SGHAT and CDR2 FQNNGV. The V gene lost 1 base and the J gene lost 0 bases, with 9 bases spanning the gap. CDR3 sequence (DNA): TGTGCCAGCAGCTTAGGTGGCAGCCTGAACACTGAAGCTTTCTTT. Translating gives CASSLGGSLNTEAFF.

V is TRBV7-2 and J is TRBJ2-3, with D uncertain. The germline gives CDR1 SGHTA, CDR2 FQGNSA. The germline V and J ends were trimmed by 6 bases and 7 bases, with 8 bases remaining between them. The CDR3 length is 11 residues. In DNA form, the CDR3 reads TGTGCCAGCAGGGTGGAGTATACGCAGTATTTT. It specifies CASRVEYTQYF. The entire variable domain, with the rest obtained from reference TRBV7-2 and TRBJ2-3, is as follows: GAGVSQSPSNKVTEKGKDVELRCDPISGHTALYWYRQSLGQGLEFLIYFQGNSAPDKSGLPSDRFSAERTGGSVSTLTIQRTQQEDSAVYLCASRVEYTQYFGPGTRLTVL.

V and J are TRBV6-1 and TRBJ2-5, with a possible D match to TRBD2 (5 bases). Trimming left V 2 bases short and J 3 bases short, with 10 bases between. The CDR3 contains 14 residues. The germline CDR1 and CDR2 sequences are MNHNS and SASEGT. For the CDR3, the DNA is TGTGCCAGCAGTGAAATTCTAGCCAAAGAGACCCAGTACTTC. Protein sequence: CASSEILAKETQYF.

V usage is TRBV6-1 and J usage is TRBJ2-5; 12 nucleotides align to TRBD2. The CDR3 spans 14 residues. Per the germline V gene, CDR1 is MNHNS and CDR2 is SASEGT. Losses at the gene ends were 7 bases for V and 5 bases for J; bases not matched to a gene: 5. CDR3 nucleotide sequence: TGTGCCAGCATTTCGCTAGCGGGAGGGGAGACCCAGTACTTC. Residues: CASISLAGGETQYF.

J is TRBJ2-7 and V is TRBV9; the D gene is possibly TRBD2 (5 bases). The ends were cut back, 0 bases at V and 0 bases at J, with 13 bases in the middle. Per germline, CDR1 SGDLS and CDR2 YYNGEE. This CDR3 spans 16 amino acids. The chain's CDR3 is CASSVGPADNSYEQYF. The CDR3 bases are TGTGCCAGCAGCGTAGGCCCAGCGGATAACTCCTACGAGCAGTACTTC. The full variable domain, completed using reference TRBV9 and TRBJ2-7, is DSGVTQTPKHLITATGQRVTLRCSPRSGDLSVYWYQQSLDQGLQFLIQYYNGEERAKGNILERFSAQQFPDLHSELNLSSLELGDSALYFCASSVGPADNSYEQYFGPGTRLTVT.

V and J are TRBV6-5 and TRBJ2-7, with TRBD2 matching over 8 bases. Germline lookup yields CDR1 MNHEY and CDR2 SVGAGI. CDR3 length: 15 residues. Trimming at V came to 0 bases and at J to 10 bases, leaving 11 bases not matched to a gene. The CDR3 DNA reads TGTGCCAGCAGTTACTCGGGTCCTCGTAGCGGGATCCAGTACTTC. It specifies CASSYSGPRSGIQYF.